These 10 T cell receptor beta chains share one sample of origin, sequenced in a study of T-cell memory formation after mild COVID-19. TCRdb fed the 5' RACE reads into MiXCR, producing one record per CDR3 protein. The sample has 200,000 or so distinct CDR3 sequences; roughly 10% are singletons. The specimen was PBMCs or a T cell subset sorted from them (not recorded which). These receptors were obtained from a man between 18 and 29 years old who had mild COVID-19 (a few samples of this study predate the infection). Cell type and time point are not known.

V gene TRBV18 combines with J gene TRBJ1-1; 7 nucleotides line up with TRBD1. CDR3 size: 15 residues. J lost 7 bases, V lost 8 bases, and 16 bases had no gene match. The germline V gene encodes CDR1 KGHSH and CDR2 LQKENI. CDR3 nucleotides: TGTGCCAGCACCACGCTGGGGGCAGGGGGTAATGAAGCTTTCTTT. Translated, it gives CASTTLGAGGNEAFF.

This clonotype was seen ten or more times. The chain carries TRBV28 and TRBJ1-1; 7 bases are shared with TRBD1. Germline trimming cut 2 bases from V and 5 bases from J; bases unmatched to any gene: 5. In germline, CDR1 is MDHEN, CDR2 SYDVKM. CDR3 size: 14 residues. The CDR3 here is CASSLRQGWTEAFF. In DNA form, the CDR3 reads TGTGCCAGCAGTTTACGACAGGGTTGGACTGAAGCTTTCTTT. Filled out from reference TRBV28 and TRBJ1-1, the complete variable domain reads DVKVTQSSRYLVKRTGEKVFLECVQDMDHENMFWYRQDPGLGLRLIYFSYDVKMKEKGDIPEGYSVSREKKERFSLILESASTNQTSMYLCASSLRQGWTEAFFGQGTRLTVV.

The chain links TRBV5-6 to TRBJ1-2, with a tentative D call TRBD1 (6 bases). The CDR3 has 13 residues. Germline-derived CDR1 and CDR2 are SGHDT and YYEEEE. The V end lost 0 bases, the J end lost 7 bases, and 10 bases lay between the germline ends. The CDR3, as DNA: TGTGCCAGCAGCTTGGTGGGGGCGTTTGGCTACACCTTC. Its protein is CASSLVGAFGYTF.

The rearrangement uses TRBV20-1 and TRBJ2-1; 15 bases match TRBD2. Germline CDR1 reads DFQATT; CDR2 reads SNEGSKA (reference sequence). The CDR3 spans 14 residues. The trim removed 3 bases at V and 12 bases at J, leaving 6 bases unmatched. Here the CDR3 DNA reads TGCAGTGCTAGTGCGGGACTAGCGGGGGGTTCGCAGTTCTTC. It translates to CSASAGLAGGSQFF.

This clonotype was seen a few times. The rearrangement uses TRBV28 and TRBJ2-3; 8 bases fit TRBD1. The length of the CDR3 is 14 residues. Losses at the gene ends were 5 bases for V and 6 bases for J; bases not matched to a gene: 7. Germline-derived CDR1 and CDR2 are MDHEN and SYDVKM. The CDR3 protein is CASSAPGGGDTQYF. The CDR3 nucleotides read TGTGCCAGCAGTGCACCAGGGGGCGGCGATACGCAGTATTTT.

This clonotype appeared a few times. The rearrangement joins TRBV21-1 to TRBJ2-1; the listed D gene, TRBD2, was not tested against the DNA. TRBV21-1 is an annotated pseudogene. CDR3 size: 17 residues. Here the CDR3 DNA reads TGTGCCAGCAGCAAAATGCAGCGGATTGGGTCCTACAATGAGCAGTTCTTC. Its translation: CASSKMQRIGSYNEQFF.

The chain has TRBV12-3 or TRBV12-4 and TRBJ2-3, with D possibly matching TRBD2 (7 bases). V dropped 5 bases and J dropped 6 bases, with 15 bases sitting between them. The CDR3 spans 14 residues. The CDR3 spells CASSPLGGADTQYF. The DNA of the CDR3 is TGTGCCAGCAGTCCCCTAGGGGGGGCGGATACGCAGTATTTT.

This clonotype occurred many times. The J gene is TRBJ2-1, the V gene TRBV6-5; D gene uncertain. The CDR3 contains 12 residues. V was trimmed by 2 bases and J by 10 bases, leaving 9 bases between them. CDR1 and CDR2 (germline): MNHEY, SVGAGI. CDR3 residues: CASSYAGWEQFF. The CDR3 DNA sequence: TGTGCCAGCAGTTACGCCGGGTGGGAGCAGTTCTTC.

This clonotype was counted only a few times. In DNA, the CDR3 is TGCGCCAGCAGCCAAGGTCGAGGTGAGCAGTACTTC. Its translation is CASSQGRGEQYF. The genes are TRBV4-3 and TRBJ2-7, with unresolved D. V was cut by 1 base and J by 7 bases, with 8 bases left in between. The CDR3 is 12 amino acids. Germline V gene sequence: CDR1 LGHNA, CDR2 YSLEER.

This clonotype was detected ten times or more. This chain connects TRBV3-1 to TRBJ2-5; 8 positions agree with TRBD1. This CDR3 is built from 18 residues. Per germline, CDR1 LGHDT and CDR2 YNNKEL (reference sequence). Losses at the gene ends were 3 bases for V and 1 base for J; bases not matched to a gene: 13. The CDR3 DNA reads as TGTGCCAGCAGCCAGTCGCGATTCAGGGGGCATACCCAAGAGACCCAGTACTTC. This encodes CASSQSRFRGHTQETQYF.